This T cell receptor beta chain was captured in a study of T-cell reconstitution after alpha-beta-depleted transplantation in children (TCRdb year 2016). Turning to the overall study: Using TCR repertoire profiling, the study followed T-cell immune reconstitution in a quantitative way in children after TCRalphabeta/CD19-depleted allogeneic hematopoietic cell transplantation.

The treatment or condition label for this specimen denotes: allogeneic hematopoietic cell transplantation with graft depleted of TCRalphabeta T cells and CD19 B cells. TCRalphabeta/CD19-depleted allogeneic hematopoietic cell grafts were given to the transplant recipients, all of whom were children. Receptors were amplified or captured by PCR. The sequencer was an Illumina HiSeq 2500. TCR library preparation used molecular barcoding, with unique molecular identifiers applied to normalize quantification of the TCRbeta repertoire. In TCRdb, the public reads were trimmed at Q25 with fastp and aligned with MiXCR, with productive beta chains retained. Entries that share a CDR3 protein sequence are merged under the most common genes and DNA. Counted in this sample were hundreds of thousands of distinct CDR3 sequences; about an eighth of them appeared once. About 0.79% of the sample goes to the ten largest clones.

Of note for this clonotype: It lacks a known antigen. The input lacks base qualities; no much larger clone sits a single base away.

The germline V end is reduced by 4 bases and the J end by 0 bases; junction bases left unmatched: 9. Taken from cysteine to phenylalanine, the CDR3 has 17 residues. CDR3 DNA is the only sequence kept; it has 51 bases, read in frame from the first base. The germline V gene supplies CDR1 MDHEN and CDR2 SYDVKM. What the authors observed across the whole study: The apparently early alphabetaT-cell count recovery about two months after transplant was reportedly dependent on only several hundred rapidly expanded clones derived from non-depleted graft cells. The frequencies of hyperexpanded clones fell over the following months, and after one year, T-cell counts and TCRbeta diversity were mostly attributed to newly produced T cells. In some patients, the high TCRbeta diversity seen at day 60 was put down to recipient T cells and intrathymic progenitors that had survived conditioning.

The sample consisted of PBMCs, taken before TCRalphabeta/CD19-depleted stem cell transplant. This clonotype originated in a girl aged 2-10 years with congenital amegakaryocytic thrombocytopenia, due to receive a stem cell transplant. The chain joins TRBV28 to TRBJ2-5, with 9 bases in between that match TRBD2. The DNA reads TGTGCCAGCAGTTCCACCCCAGCGGGAGGTAACCAAGAGACCCAGTACTTC. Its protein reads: CASSSTPAGGNQETQYF.